This record concerns one TCR beta chain sequence. Distinct nucleotide sequences in the sample also encode this CDR3. The data derive from a study of shared clonotypes between healthy human individuals. CD4+ cells were split into CD45RA+ naive and CD45RA-negative memory subsets. V shed 2 bases and J shed 6 bases, with 9 bases lying between them. Germline loops: CDR1 SGHTA, CDR2 FQGTGA. The CDR3 consists of 13 residues. Sequencing was performed with immunoSEQ multiplex PCR; in TCRdb, only in-frame clones are kept and a portion is missing. The profile shows some 2,500,000 clones, roughly 93% of them singletons.

This sequence joins TRBV7-3 and TRBJ2-3; D gene uncertain. The material sequenced was naive CD4+ T cells from PBMCs. Subset noted: CD45RA+ positively selected. The clonotype was recovered from a man aged 18 to 29 in good health. Some clones in this sample may be carry-over from other donors' samples. The CDR3 protein is CASSLAFTDTQYF. The CDR3 DNA reads TGTGCCAGCAGCTTAGCCTTCACGGATACGCAGTATTTT. Together with reference TRBV7-3 and TRBJ2-3, the CDR3 gives the full variable domain: GAGVSQTPSNKVTEKGKYVELRCDPISGHTALYWYRQSLGQGPEFLIYFQGTGAADDSGLPNDRFFAVRPEGSVSTLKIQRTERGDSAVYLCASSLAFTDTQYFGPGTRLTVL.